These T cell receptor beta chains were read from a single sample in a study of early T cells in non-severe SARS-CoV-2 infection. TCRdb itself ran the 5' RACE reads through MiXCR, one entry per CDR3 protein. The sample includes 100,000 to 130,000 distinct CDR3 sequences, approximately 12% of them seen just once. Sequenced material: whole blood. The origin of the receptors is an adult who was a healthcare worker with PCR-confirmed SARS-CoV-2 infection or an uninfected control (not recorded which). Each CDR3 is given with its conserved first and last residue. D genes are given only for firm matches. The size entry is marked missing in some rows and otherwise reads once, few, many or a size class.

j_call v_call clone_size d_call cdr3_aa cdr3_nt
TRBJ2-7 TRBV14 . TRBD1 CASSHSGTEWQYF TGTGCCAGCAGCCATTCCGGGACAGAGTGGCAGTACTTC
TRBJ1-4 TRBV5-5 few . CASSRDNQKLFF TGTGCCAGCAGCCGGGACAATCAAAAACTGTTTTTT
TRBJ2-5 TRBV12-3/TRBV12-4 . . CASTLWGLEETQYF TGTGCCAGCACTCTTTGGGGGCTCGAAGAGACCCAGTACTTC
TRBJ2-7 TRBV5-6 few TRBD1 CASSATLGTAYEQYF TGTGCCAGCAGCGCGACTCTAGGGACAGCCTACGAGCAGTACTTC
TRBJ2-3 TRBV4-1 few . CAGSQAGSATDTQYF TGCGCCGGCAGCCAAGCCGGGAGTGCGACAGATACGCAGTATTTT
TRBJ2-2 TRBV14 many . CASSHRNRDTGELFF TGTGCCAGCAGCCATAGGAACAGGGACACCGGGGAGCTGTTTTTT
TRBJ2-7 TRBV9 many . CASSVDGIHEQYF TGTGCCAGCAGCGTAGACGGAATCCACGAGCAGTACTTC
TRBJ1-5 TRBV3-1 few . CASSPGLHSNQPQHF TGTGCCAGCAGCCCGGGACTGCATAGCAATCAGCCCCAGCATTTT
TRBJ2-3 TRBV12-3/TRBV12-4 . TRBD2 CASSFSSGRARTDTQYF TGTGCCAGCAGTTTCTCAAGCGGGAGGGCCCGCACAGATACGCAGTATTTT
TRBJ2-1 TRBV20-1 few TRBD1 CSARDQGAQSEEQFF TGCAGTGCTAGAGACCAGGGGGCTCAATCGGAGGAGCAGTTCTTC
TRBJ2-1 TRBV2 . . CASGGSSSYNEQFF TGTGCCAGCGGGGGGAGTAGCTCCTACAATGAGCAGTTCTTC
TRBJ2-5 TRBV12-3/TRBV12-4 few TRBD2 CASSLLAVQETQYF TGTGCCAGCAGTTTACTAGCGGTACAAGAGACCCAGTACTTC
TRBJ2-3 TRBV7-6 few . CASSLLGDTDTQYF TGTGCCAGCAGCTTACTCGGAGATACAGATACGCAGTATTTT
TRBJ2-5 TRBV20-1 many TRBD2 CSGVRAGGHTGKTQYF TGCAGTGGTGTTAGAGCGGGAGGCCACACGGGGAAGACCCAGTACTTC
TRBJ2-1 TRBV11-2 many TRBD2 CASSLTSGGNNEQFF TGTGCCAGCAGTCTCACTAGCGGGGGTAACAATGAGCAGTTCTTC
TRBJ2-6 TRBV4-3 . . CASSQDSGNLNVLTF TGCGCCAGCAGCCAAGATTCCGGTAACCTTAACGTCCTGACTTTC
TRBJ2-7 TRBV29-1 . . CSTTLAGTYEQYF TGCAGCACAACACTTGCGGGTACCTACGAGCAGTACTTC
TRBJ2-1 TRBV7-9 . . CASSPSVLQRDEQFF TGTGCCAGCAGCCCTAGCGTTCTTCAGAGGGATGAGCAGTTCTTC
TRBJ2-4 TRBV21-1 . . CASSVLRAILAKNIQYF TGTGCCAGCAGCGTCCTCCGGGCCATTCTAGCCAAAAACATTCAGTACTTC
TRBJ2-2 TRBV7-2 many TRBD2 CASSPAGGNTGELFF TGTGCCAGCAGCCCCGCGGGAGGAAACACCGGGGAGCTGTTTTTT
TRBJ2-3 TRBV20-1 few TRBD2 CSASGLAGGTDTQYF TGCAGTGCTTCCGGACTAGCGGGAGGCACAGATACGCAGTATTTT
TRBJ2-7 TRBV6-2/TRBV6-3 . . CASTGSPYEQYF TGTGCCAGCACTGGCAGCCCCTACGAGCAGTACTTC
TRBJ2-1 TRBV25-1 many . CASSESPSREQFF TGTGCCAGCAGTGAATCACCCTCTCGTGAGCAGTTCTTC
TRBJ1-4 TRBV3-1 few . CASSPGQTEKLFF TGTGCCAGCAGCCCTGGACAGACTGAAAAACTGTTTTTT
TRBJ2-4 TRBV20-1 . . CSARPISGKNIQYF TGCAGTGCTAGACCGATAAGCGGCAAAAACATTCAGTACTTC
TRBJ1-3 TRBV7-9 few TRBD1 CASSLAGQAGNTIYF TGTGCCAGCAGCTTAGCCGGACAGGCAGGAAACACCATATATTTT
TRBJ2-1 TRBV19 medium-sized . CASSSNFYNEQFF TGTGCCAGTAGCTCTAATTTTTACAATGAGCAGTTCTTC
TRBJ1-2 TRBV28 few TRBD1 CASSLSTGGRWGGYTF TGTGCCAGCAGTTTATCGACAGGGGGCCGCTGGGGTGGCTACACCTTC
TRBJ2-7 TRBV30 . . CAWKSGSYEQYF TGTGCCTGGAAATCCGGATCCTACGAGCAGTACTTC
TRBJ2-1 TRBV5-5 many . CASSPRTYNEQFF TGTGCCAGCAGCCCTAGGACCTACAATGAGCAGTTCTTC
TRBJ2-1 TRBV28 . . CASSFWLANEQFF TGTGCCAGCAGTTTTTGGCTGGCGAATGAGCAGTTCTTC
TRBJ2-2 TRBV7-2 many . CASSPEQNRIRRTGELFF TGTGCCAGCAGCCCGGAACAAAACAGGATACGGAGGACCGGGGAGCTGTTTTTT
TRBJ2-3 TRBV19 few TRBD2 CASSISGGNEDTQYF TGTGCCAGTAGTATATCGGGAGGGAACGAGGATACGCAGTATTTT
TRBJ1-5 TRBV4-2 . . CASSQLQGNSNQPQHF TGTGCCAGCAGCCAGTTACAGGGTAATAGCAATCAGCCCCAGCATTTT
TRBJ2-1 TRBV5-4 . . CASSSPVINEQFF TGTGCCAGCAGCTCACCGGTAATCAATGAGCAGTTCTTC